This T cell receptor (beta chain) is from a study of tissue T cells after allogeneic stem cell transplantation. Whole-study findings and limits: Within patients, tissue anatomy strongly shaped TCR repertoire composition.

Time point described: mouse harvest day 7 after allogeneic transplant. Each mouse received 10^7 T-cell-depleted marrow cells plus 10^6 splenic CD5+ T cells by tail vein. B6 (H2b) cells into BALB/c (H2d) mice; tissues taken at day 7 or 14. Profiled with immunoSEQ multiplex PCR; TCRdb holds only in-frame clones, not every one. The table has several thousand clones, about 60% seen once. Trimming removed 5 bases at V and 0 bases at J, with 3 bases between. Per germline, CDR1 KGHPV and CDR2 FQNQEV (reference sequence). CDR3 length equals 12 residues. As to this clone: The antigen remains undetermined. The gene names here belong to mouse. The read halts 1 residue ahead of the CDR3 end, with the missing end drawn from the germline J gene.

This TCR was sampled from a female BALB/c mouse given C57BL/6 T cells with graft-versus-host disease after an allogeneic hematopoietic cell transplant. The chain carries TRBV26 and TRBJ2-3; D not certain. Material for sequencing was spleen. CDR3 amino acids: CASSYSAETLYF. Incomplete CDR3 DNA: TGTGCCAGCAGTTACAGTGCAGAAACGCTGTAT.